This passage covers 25 T cell receptor beta chains from one sample sequenced in a study of blood T cell repertoires in COVID-19. The repertoire was sequenced with immunoSEQ multiplex PCR; TCRdb's copy has only in-frame clones and lacks some. The sample includes approximately 100,000 clones, roughly 84% of them seen just once. Sequencing was done on a sample of peripheral blood. The receptors here all came from a woman aged 50 to 65 with acute or convalescent COVID-19.

V usage is TRBV7-6 and J usage is TRBJ2-1; TRBD2 matches at 10 bases. The germline gives CDR1 SGHVS, CDR2 FNYEAQ. The V and J ends lost 5 bases and 1 base, in that order; junction bases with no gene match: 17. The length of the CDR3 is 20 residues. For the CDR3, the DNA is TGTGCCAGCAGCGCCCGGAGGGGGAGCGGGGGGGCCGGGTCCTACAATGAGCAGTTCTTC. Protein: CASSARRGSGGAGSYNEQFF.

The chain has TRBV19 and TRBJ1-2; D remains unclear. The germline V and J ends were trimmed by 7 bases and 6 bases, with 15 bases remaining between them. Germline V lookup: CDR1 LNHDA, CDR2 SQIVND (reference sequence). The CDR3 loop spans 13 amino acids. The DNA for the CDR3 is TGTGCCAGTAAGGTGGAGGGTCGAGATGGCTACACCTTC. It translates to CASKVEGRDGYTF.

To note about this clone: At one of its ends the junction is not consistent with the germline gene, which may arise from a read error. The CDR3 loop reads CASSLTMLKNEKLFF. CDR3 nucleotide sequence: TGTGCCAGCAGCTTAACAATGCTGAAGAATGAAAAGCTGTTTTTT. The V and J genes are TRBV7-9 and TRBJ1-4, with D unresolved. Per the germline V gene, CDR1 is SEHNR and CDR2 is FQNEAQ (reference sequence). This CDR3 region has 15 residues.

This sequence joins TRBV6-1 and TRBJ2-7, with TRBD1 identical over 10 bases. Germline CDR1 and CDR2: MNHNS and SASEGT. The CDR3 extends over 15 amino acids. V gave up 0 bases and J gave up 4 bases; unmatched junction bases: 3. Written as DNA, the CDR3 is TGTGCCAGCAGTGAAGCCCCGGGACAGGGGTACGAGCAGTACTTC. Amino acids: CASSEAPGQGYEQYF.

The chain recombines TRBV6-4 with TRBJ2-3, with TRBD2 matching over 7 bases. This CDR3 is 15 amino acids long. Germline lookup yields CDR1 MRHNA and CDR2 SNTAGT. The V gene end was trimmed by 0 bases and the J gene end by 4 bases; junction bases not matched to a gene: 4. The CDR3 DNA reads as TGTGCCAGCAGTGACTCGATGGGGGGGTCAGATACGCAGTATTTT. Its protein product is CASSDSMGGSDTQYF.

The chain recombines TRBV30 with TRBJ1-5; perhaps TRBD1 as D (5 bases). The V and J ends lost 1 base and 6 bases respectively, with 16 bases between them. Germline CDR1 is GTSNPN and CDR2 is SVGIG (reference sequence). The CDR3 sequence is 15 residues long. The CDR3 sequence: CAWSDSTAQGQPQHF. CDR3 bases: TGTGCCTGGAGTGACTCGACAGCTCAGGGTCAGCCCCAGCATTTT.

The CDR3 bases are TGTGCCAGCAGTGAAGCGCGGTTAAACTATGGCTACACCTTC. This translates into CASSEARLNYGYTF. This chain joins TRBV6-1 and TRBJ1-2; D is undetermined. CDR3 length: 14 residues. Germline V gives CDR1 MNHNS, CDR2 SASEGT. With 0 bases removed from V and 2 bases from J, the gap between germline ends came to 7 bases.

This rearrangement joins TRBV4-2 to TRBJ2-4; 7 bases align to TRBD1. The germline V gene encodes CDR1 LGHNA and CDR2 YNFKEQ. Trimming at V came to 2 bases and at J to 6 bases, leaving 16 bases not matched to a gene. The CDR3 runs to 18 residues. The CDR3 protein is CASSQKGDSGTVRNIQYF. The DNA of the CDR3 is TGTGCCAGCAGCCAAAAGGGAGATTCCGGGACAGTGAGAAACATTCAGTACTTC.

The chain joins TRBV7-3 to TRBJ1-5; D is perhaps TRBD1 (6 bases). The V and J ends lost 8 bases and 3 bases respectively, with 17 bases between them. CDR3 length equals 15 residues. From germline, CDR1 is SGHTA and CDR2 FQGTGA. CDR3 region: CASLSDRSINQPQHF. The CDR3 DNA reads TGTGCCAGCTTGTCGGACAGATCAATCAATCAGCCCCAGCATTTT.

V and J are TRBV6-5 and TRBJ2-3; D is possibly TRBD2 (6 bases). The V and J ends lost 5 bases and 5 bases respectively, with 17 bases between them. Per germline, CDR1 MNHEY and CDR2 SVGAGI. This CDR3 has 15 amino acids. As DNA, the CDR3 is TGTGCCAGCAGTCGGACGTTCCGGGGGATAGATACGCAGTATTTT. Protein sequence: CASSRTFRGIDTQYF.

The rearrangement links TRBV18 to TRBJ1-1; 7 bases agree with TRBD1. This CDR3 spans 13 amino acids. Germline-derived CDR1 and CDR2 are KGHSH and LQKENI. V lost 10 bases and J lost 3; bases outside the gene matches: 8. This CDR3 reads CATRQGRDTEAFF. CDR3 sequence (DNA): TGTGCCACCCGACAGGGAAGGGACACTGAAGCTTTCTTT.

This clone is a singleton in its sample. Here the CDR3 DNA reads TGTGCCAGCAGTTACGGGGGCGAGTACAATGAGCAGTTCTTC. Translation: CASSYGGEYNEQFF. This chain links TRBV6-2 or TRBV6-3 with TRBJ2-1, with a tentative D call TRBD1 (6 bases). In germline, CDR1 is MNHEY, CDR2 SVGEGT. The CDR3 spans 14 residues. V gave up 2 bases and J gave up 4 bases, with 9 bases separating them.

The J gene is TRBJ2-7, the V gene TRBV6-1, with 11 bases fitting TRBD2. V was clipped by 2 bases and J by 2 bases; unmatched bases: 5. Per germline, CDR1 MNHNS and CDR2 SASEGT. The CDR3 spans 16 residues. The CDR3 region has the DNA TGTGCCAGCAGTGAACAGGGGACTAGCGGACCCTACGAGCAGTACTTC. This sequence encodes CASSEQGTSGPYEQYF.

The gene calls are TRBV14 and TRBJ2-1; 8 nucleotides line up with TRBD2. This CDR3 comprises 15 residues. The junction had 5 bases not matched to a gene; V was cut back by 3 bases and J by 4 bases. Germline CDR1 reads SGHDN; CDR2 reads FVKESK. As DNA, the CDR3 is TGTGCCAGCAGCCATAGCGGGGCGGGGTACAATGAGCAGTTCTTC. Protein product: CASSHSGAGYNEQFF.

This chain joins TRBV28 and TRBJ1-2; no definite D call. The CDR3 extends over 12 amino acids. CDR1 MDHEN and CDR2 SYDVKM come from the germline V gene. Trimming pared 5 bases from V and 4 bases from J, leaving 8 bases between. In DNA, the CDR3 is TGTGCCAGCAGTGGTCCGGGCTATGGCTACACCTTC. Protein product: CASSGPGYGYTF.

The chain combines TRBV4-2 with TRBJ1-3; D may be TRBD1 (5 bases). This CDR3 spans 14 amino acids. Germline CDR1 LGHNA, CDR2 YNFKEQ. Trimming stripped 0 bases from V and 6 bases from J, with 9 bases between. This CDR3 reads CASSQDPGKNTIYF. In nucleotides, the CDR3 is TGTGCCAGCAGCCAAGATCCAGGGAAAAACACCATATATTTT.

In this sample, this clone turned up a few times. The genes are TRBV14 and TRBJ2-7; 8 bases map to TRBD1. The V gene's germline CDR1 is SGHDN and CDR2 FVKESK. With 4 bases clipped from V and 2 bases from J, the junction kept 16 bases outside the gene matches. The CDR3 sequence is 18 residues long. The CDR3 bases are TGTGCCAGCAGCCCCAGAGGGGGGCGACAGGGGTTCACCTACGAGCAGTACTTC. This encodes CASSPRGGRQGFTYEQYF.

The rearrangement uses TRBV15 and TRBJ2-2; the match to TRBD2 covers 12 bases. CDR1 and CDR2 (germline): LNHNV, YYDKDF (reference sequence). CDR3 length: 15 amino acids. V shed 8 bases and J 3 bases; nucleotides not matched to a gene: 4. The CDR3 reads CATERTSGDTGELFF. Written as DNA, the CDR3 is TGTGCCACCGAACGGACTAGCGGGGACACCGGGGAGCTGTTTTTT.

This rearrangement joins TRBV5-1 to TRBJ2-7; 9 positions agree with TRBD1. Germline V gene data show CDR1 as SGHRS and CDR2 as YFSETQ. The CDR3 is 13 amino acids. With 6 bases clipped from V and 3 bases from J, the junction kept 4 bases outside the gene matches. CDR3 nucleotide sequence: TGCGCCAGCACACGGACAGGGGACTACGAGCAGTACTTC. Its protein product is CASTRTGDYEQYF. The whole variable domain, filled in from reference TRBV5-1 and TRBJ2-7, reads KAGVTQTPRYLIKTRGQQVTLSCSPISGHRSVSWYQQTPGQGLQFLFEYFSETQRNKGNFPGRFSGRQFSNSRSEMNVSTLELGDSALYLCASTRTGDYEQYFGPGTRLTVT.

V is TRBV14 and J is TRBJ2-3; D is uncertain. This CDR3 spans 12 amino acids. From germline, CDR1 is SGHDN and CDR2 FVKESK. V was pared by 5 bases and J by 1 base, with 4 bases between. In DNA form, the CDR3 reads TGTGCCAGCAGCTTCGGCACAGATACGCAGTATTTT. Residues: CASSFGTDTQYF.

CDR3 region: CASSPRRTSGVRETQYF. DNA of the CDR3: TGCGCCAGCAGCCCCCGAAGGACTAGCGGGGTACGGGAGACCCAGTACTTC. V is TRBV4-1 and J is TRBJ2-5, with TRBD2 identical over 12 bases. The junction had 11 bases not matched to a gene; V was cut back by 4 bases and J by 5 bases. The CDR3 totals 17 residues. CDR1 MGHRA and CDR2 YSYEKL come from the germline V gene.

V usage is TRBV5-1 and J usage is TRBJ1-2, with 10 bases lining up with TRBD1. CDR3 length equals 15 residues. Per the germline V gene, CDR1 is SGHRS and CDR2 is YFSETQ. Losses at the gene ends were 4 bases for V and 4 bases for J; bases not matched to a gene: 7. Here the CDR3 DNA reads TGCGCCAGCAGCGGAGGGACAGGGGTGGGCTATGGCTACACCTTC. This gives the protein CASSGGTGVGYGYTF.

This CDR3 reads CASSLYSPSSGNTIYF. DNA for the CDR3: TGCGCCAGCAGCTTGTACAGCCCAAGCTCTGGAAACACCATATATTTT. This chain uses TRBV5-1 with TRBJ1-3; unclear D gene. The V end lost 1 base, the J end lost 0 bases, and 11 bases lay between the germline ends. This CDR3 is built from 16 residues. Germline assignment: CDR1 SGHRS and CDR2 YFSETQ.

The CDR3 is CASRQAPGLLGAGANVLTF. The CDR3 coding sequence is TGTGCCAGTAGGCAAGCTCCGGGACTCCTTGGCGCTGGGGCCAACGTCCTGACTTTC. The V call is TRBV19, the J call TRBJ2-6; weak D call: TRBD2 (6 bases). V was clipped by 6 bases and J by 2 bases, with 23 bases between them. The CDR3 is 19 residues long. From germline, CDR1 is LNHDA and CDR2 SQIVND (reference sequence).

V usage is TRBV11-2 and J usage is TRBJ2-4; 8 bases map to TRBD1. Germline CDR1 is SGHAT and CDR2 is FQNNGV. The V segment lost 5 bases and the J segment 8 bases; nucleotides outside the gene matches: 8. The CDR3 runs to 14 residues. This chain's CDR3 is CASSLGQGGDIQYF. The CDR3 DNA sequence: TGTGCCAGCAGCCTAGGACAGGGTGGGGACATTCAGTACTTC.